The 15 T cell receptor beta chains below come from one sample, sequenced in a study of cytomegalovirus exposure and HLA in healthy donors. The PCR employed 60 Vbeta primers together with 13 Jbeta primers. Clones were read by immunoSEQ multiplex PCR, and TCRdb kept only the in-frame ones, dropping some. The repertoire has around 130,000 clones, about four fifths of them found once; the top ten carry roughly 5%. Sequenced: PBMCs. These receptors were collected from a man aged 25 to 40 in good health and CMV-seronegative.

In the case of this clone: Other DNA sequences from this sample encode an identical CDR3 as well. The rearrangement uses TRBV4-3 and TRBJ2-7, with D perhaps matching TRBD1 (6 bases). The CDR3 extends over 13 amino acids. V shed 0 bases and J shed 3 bases, with 6 bases lying between them. In germline, CDR1 is LGHNA, CDR2 YSLEER. CDR3 loop: CASSQDRGYEQYF. DNA of the CDR3: TGCGCCAGCAGCCAAGACAGGGGCTACGAGCAGTACTTC.

The rearrangement joins TRBV6-5 to TRBJ2-1, with D possibly TRBD2 on 6 matching bases. Germline-derived CDR1 and CDR2 are MNHEY and SVGAGI. CDR3 length: 14 amino acids. The V end was cut by 4 bases, the J end by 2 bases, with 9 bases between. In DNA form, the CDR3 reads TGTGCCAGCAGTTTGGAGGGGCCCTACAATGAGCAGTTCTTC. It specifies CASSLEGPYNEQFF.

The V and J genes are TRBV10-1 and TRBJ2-1; 9 nucleotides match TRBD2. The V segment lost 0 bases and the J segment 5 bases; nucleotides outside the gene matches: 5. The CDR3 is made up of 16 amino acids. Germline CDR1 and CDR2: WNHNN and SYGVQD (reference sequence). The DNA of the CDR3 is TGCGCCAGCAGTGAGTCAGGGCGGGGGGGCAACAATGAGCAGTTCTTC. Translation: CASSESGRGGNNEQFF.

J is TRBJ1-1 and V is TRBV7-2; D is undetermined. Trimming left V 5 bases short and J 1 base short, with 8 bases between. Germline CDR1 and CDR2: SGHTA and FQGNSA. This CDR3 spans 13 amino acids. The CDR3 sequence is CASSPLPNTEAFF. The CDR3 bases are TGTGCCAGCAGCCCTCTTCCGAACACTGAAGCTTTCTTT. Based on the CDR3 plus reference TRBV7-2 and TRBJ1-1, the full variable domain is GAGVSQSPSNKVTEKGKDVELRCDPISGHTALYWYRQSLGQGLEFLIYFQGNSAPDKSGLPSDRFSAERTGGSVSTLTIQRTQQEDSAVYLCASSPLPNTEAFFGQGTRLTVV.

This chain joins TRBV7-9 and TRBJ2-3; 11 bases map to TRBD2. Trimming cost V 1 base and J 5 bases; bases outside gene matches: 5. This CDR3 has 16 amino acids. The germline CDR1 and CDR2 sequences are SEHNR and FQNEAQ (reference sequence). The CDR3 loop reads CASSLVASGGLDTQYF. The CDR3 region has the DNA TGTGCCAGCAGCTTAGTGGCTAGCGGGGGGTTAGATACGCAGTATTTT.

Only one count was recorded for this clone. This chain links TRBV2 with TRBJ2-2; no reliable D call. Germline CDR1 reads SNHLY; CDR2 reads FYNNEI. V shed 0 bases and J shed 4 bases, with 9 bases lying between them. This CDR3 is 15 amino acids long. The CDR3 here is CASSEAETPTGELFF. The CDR3 region has the DNA TGTGCCAGCAGTGAAGCCGAGACACCCACCGGGGAGCTGTTTTTT.

A single count supports this clone. The chain is built from TRBV4-3 and TRBJ2-7; D remains ambiguous. From germline, CDR1 is LGHNA and CDR2 YSLEER. Trimming pared 8 bases from V and 2 bases from J, leaving 16 bases between. This CDR3 contains 14 residues. CDR3 loop: CASALGLTAYEQYF. The CDR3 bases are TGCGCCAGCGCCCTGGGCCTCACGGCCTACGAGCAGTACTTC.

The V and J genes are TRBV6-5 and TRBJ2-1, with D perhaps matching TRBD1 (7 bases). The CDR3 loop spans 16 amino acids. Germline-derived CDR1 and CDR2 are MNHEY and SVGAGI. V was shortened by 0 bases and J by 5 bases, with 14 bases between the two germline ends. The CDR3 coding sequence is TGTGCCAGCAGTTACTCAGGGGGCGGGGTTCACAATGAGCAGTTCTTC. Its protein is CASSYSGGGVHNEQFF.

The V and J genes are TRBV4-2 and TRBJ1-5, with D possibly being TRBD1 (6 bases). There are 15 residues in the CDR3. V shed 0 bases and J shed 9 bases, with 15 bases lying between them. Germline CDR1 is LGHNA and CDR2 is YNFKEQ. The CDR3 loop reads CASSQERGGYRPQHF. CDR3 sequence (DNA): TGTGCCAGCAGCCAAGAAAGGGGGGGGTATCGGCCCCAGCATTTT.

The rearrangement uses TRBV18 and TRBJ2-1, with D hard to call. V shed 0 bases and J shed 9 bases, with 3 bases lying between them. The CDR3 sequence is 11 residues long. The germline gives CDR1 KGHSH, CDR2 LQKENI. CDR3 residues: CASSPPGEQFF. The CDR3 DNA reads as TGTGCCAGCTCACCACCCGGTGAGCAGTTCTTC.

The V gene is TRBV19, the J gene TRBJ2-4, with 8 bases identical to TRBD1. The CDR3 contains 13 residues. CDR1 LNHDA and CDR2 SQIVND come from the germline V gene (reference sequence). The V and J ends lost 10 bases and 6 bases, in that order; junction bases with no gene match: 8. The CDR3 loop reads CANPEGQVNIQYF. The CDR3 DNA follows: TGTGCCAACCCAGAGGGACAGGTAAACATTCAGTACTTC.

The chain couples TRBV28 to TRBJ2-1, with D maybe TRBD2 (6 bases). The CDR3 has 12 residues. The V gene's germline CDR1 is MDHEN and CDR2 SYDVKM. V was cut by 6 bases and J by 9 bases, with 12 bases left in between. CDR3: CASSLSGREQFF. CDR3 DNA: TGTGCCAGCAGCCTTAGCGGTCGTGAGCAGTTCTTC. Variable domain in full (rest from reference TRBV28 and TRBJ2-1): DVKVTQSSRYLVKRTGEKVFLECVQDMDHENMFWYRQDPGLGLRLIYFSYDVKMKEKGDIPEGYSVSREKKERFSLILESASTNQTSMYLCASSLSGREQFFGPGTRLTVL.

The chain couples TRBV29-1 to TRBJ2-3, with D possibly being TRBD2 (6 bases). Deletions cut 6 bases from V and 0 bases from J, with 22 bases between. The CDR3 consists of 17 residues. Germline CDR1 and CDR2: SQVTM and ANQGSEA. The DNA of the CDR3 is TGCAGCGTAGTCTGGTTCGCGGGGACCTTTAGCACAGATACGCAGTATTTT. Amino acids: CSVVWFAGTFSTDTQYF.

The chain couples TRBV5-4 to TRBJ2-1; 10 nucleotides align to TRBD2. Trimming cost V 1 base and J 6 bases; bases outside gene matches: 4. This CDR3 contains 15 residues. CDR1 is SGHNT, CDR2 YYREEE, per germline (reference sequence). CDR3 sequence: CASSLRTSGGNEQFF. CDR3 nucleotide sequence: TGTGCCAGCAGCTTGAGGACTAGCGGCGGCAATGAGCAGTTCTTC.

This sequence joins TRBV5-1 and TRBJ1-1, with 7 bases aligning to TRBD1. This CDR3 comprises 14 residues. CDR1 is SGHRS and CDR2 is YFSETQ in the germline V gene. Germline trimming cut 1 base from V and 3 bases from J; bases unmatched to any gene: 3. The CDR3 region is CASSLNRGYTEAFF. The DNA of the CDR3 is TGCGCCAGCAGCTTGAACAGGGGCTACACTGAAGCTTTCTTT.